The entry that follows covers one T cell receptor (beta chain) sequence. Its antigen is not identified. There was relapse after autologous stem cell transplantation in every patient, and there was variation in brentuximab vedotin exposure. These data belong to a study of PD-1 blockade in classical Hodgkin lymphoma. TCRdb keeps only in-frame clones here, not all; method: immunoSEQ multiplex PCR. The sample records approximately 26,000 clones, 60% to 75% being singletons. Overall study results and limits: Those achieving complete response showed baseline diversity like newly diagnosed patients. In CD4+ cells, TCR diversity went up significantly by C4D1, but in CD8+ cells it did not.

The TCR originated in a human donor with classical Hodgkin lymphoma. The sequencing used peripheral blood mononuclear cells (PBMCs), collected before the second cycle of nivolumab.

CDR3 in amino acids: CASSQDGARGETQYF. CDR3 DNA: TGTGCCAGCAGCCAAGATGGCGCAAGAGGAGAGACCCAGTACTTC. This sequence joins TRBV14 and TRBJ2-5; D is uncertain. The CDR3 contains 15 residues. V was cut by 0 bases and J by 4 bases, with 12 bases left in between. Germline lookup yields CDR1 SGHDN and CDR2 FVKESK.